The present T cell receptor beta chain was sequenced within a study of spatial heterogeneity in lung cancer. This clonotype is medium-sized in the sample. Antigen specificity is unknown. Study results and caveats: Expanded intratumoral alpha and beta TCR counts tracked tumor mutation counts. Quantities of ubiquitous and regional expanded TCRs paralleled ubiquitous and regional nonsynonymous mutations, respectively.

TCRdb redid the calling of the 5' RACE reads with MiXCR, one entry per CDR3 protein. This sample carries just over 3,500 distinct CDR3 sequences, about 9% of them seen once, and the ten largest clones take approximately 16%. Sample time point: sample taken at primary tumor resection. Samples were obtained from approximately 72 donors, all untreated early-stage non-small cell lung cancer patients. The clonotype originates from a male donor with early-stage non-small cell lung cancer. Here the sequenced sample was lung tumor tissue, taken at surgery.

The CDR3 DNA follows: TGTGCCAGCAGTGAGCAGCGGGGGGGCGGCGATACGCAGTATTTT. It is translated as CASSEQRGGGDTQYF. J is TRBJ2-3 and V is TRBV2, with 10 bases matching TRBD2. CDR1 and CDR2 (germline): SNHLY, FYNNEI. The J segment lost 6 bases and the V segment lost 3 bases, leaving 6 bases of the junction unmatched. The CDR3 totals 15 residues.